The 10 T cell receptor beta chains given below trace back to one sample, sequenced in a study of CD8 T cells in ankylosing spondylitis. MiXCR was run by TCRdb on the 5' RACE reads, yielding one entry per CDR3 protein. In the table there are approximately 100,000 distinct CDR3 sequences, roughly 8.3% of which are singletons. Sequencing was carried out using blood, either unsorted or a sorted T cell fraction (not recorded which). The receptor set was obtained from a male donor with ankylosing spondylitis or in good health (not recorded which).

The chain has TRBV9 and TRBJ2-7; 11 bases align to TRBD2. Germline V gives CDR1 SGDLS, CDR2 YYNGEE. J lost 5 bases, V lost 1 base, and 2 bases had no gene match. This CDR3 has 14 residues. CDR3 residues: CASSVLTSGDEQYF. For the CDR3, the DNA is TGTGCCAGCAGCGTACTGACTAGCGGGGACGAGCAGTACTTC.

This clonotype was picked up many times. The chain is built from TRBV20-1 and TRBJ2-4, with a possible D match to TRBD2 (6 bases). This CDR3 region has 15 residues. In germline, CDR1 is DFQATT, CDR2 SNEGSKA (reference sequence). With 0 bases removed from V and 3 bases from J, the gap between germline ends came to 12 bases. The CDR3 nucleotides are TGCAGTGCTAGAGATTCCGGGGGTCTCAAAAACATTCAGTACTTC. Protein sequence: CSARDSGGLKNIQYF.

The chain recombines TRBV20-1 with TRBJ2-7, with 7 bases identical to TRBD1. J was trimmed by 2 bases and V by 6 bases; bases with no gene match: 4. Germline V lookup: CDR1 DFQATT, CDR2 SNEGSKA (reference sequence). The CDR3 is made up of 12 amino acids. CDR3 sequence (DNA): TGCAGTGCGCAAGACAGGGCCTACGAGCAGTACTTC. Translation gives CSAQDRAYEQYF.

This clonotype was seen at least ten times. The chain joins TRBV9 to TRBJ1-5; 10 bases are a match to TRBD1. The V gene's germline CDR1 is SGDLS and CDR2 YYNGEE. The CDR3 runs 15 residues. V shed 2 bases, J shed 3 bases, and the junction held 2 bases outside the gene matches. Here the CDR3 reads CASSVGTGANQPQHF. The DNA of the CDR3 is TGTGCCAGCAGCGTTGGGACAGGGGCCAATCAGCCCCAGCATTTT.

This clonotype was seen a handful of times. The V call is TRBV4-3, the J call TRBJ1-1; TRBD1 might be the D (5 bases). This CDR3 region has 14 residues. Trimming left V 1 base short and J 1 base short, with 7 bases between. In germline, CDR1 is LGHNA, CDR2 YSLEER. The CDR3 DNA is TGCGCCAGCAGCCAAGGGACACAGAACACTGAAGCTTTCTTT. This sequence encodes CASSQGTQNTEAFF.

The sample holds many counts of this clonotype. The chain employs TRBV7-8 and TRBJ1-2; 12 bases fit TRBD1. J gave up 8 bases and V 5 bases, and 18 bases lay outside the gene matches. The CDR3 covers 18 residues. Germline V lookup: CDR1 SGHVS, CDR2 FQNEAQ. Here the CDR3 DNA reads TGTGCCAGCAGCCCAAGTGGTCCGGGACAGGGGGCCATTAGAGGCTACACCTTC. It specifies CASSPSGPGQGAIRGYTF.

This clonotype was seen at least ten times. V gene TRBV28 combines with J gene TRBJ2-7, with D perhaps assigned TRBD1 or TRBD2 (5 bases each). Trimming stripped 5 bases from V and 0 bases from J, with 14 bases between. This CDR3 is 15 amino acids long. In germline, CDR1 is MDHEN, CDR2 SYDVKM. CDR3 in amino acids: CASSPGGVFSYEQYF. CDR3 bases: TGTGCCAGCAGTCCTGGGGGAGTGTTCTCCTACGAGCAGTACTTC.

This clonotype was counted many times. The rearrangement joins TRBV10-2 to TRBJ2-2; 11 nucleotides align to TRBD1. This CDR3 is 15 amino acids long. J gave up 4 bases and V 10 bases, and 8 bases lay outside the gene matches. Germline-derived CDR1 and CDR2 are WSHSY and SAAADI. The CDR3 sequence is CATSRDRGVTGELFF. As DNA, the CDR3 is TGCGCCACCTCCCGGGACAGGGGGGTCACCGGGGAGCTGTTTTTT.

This clonotype was seen ten or more times. This chain joins TRBV2 and TRBJ2-3; 7 bases fit TRBD1. Germline V gene lookup returns CDR1 SNHLY and CDR2 FYNNEI. CDR3 size: 13 residues. V lost 7 bases, J lost 5 bases, and 6 bases stayed unmatched. CDR3 nucleotide sequence: TGTGCCAGCAAGGACCCAGGGGGAGATACGCAGTATTTT. Residues: CASKDPGGDTQYF.

This clonotype appeared many times. V gene TRBV6-2 or TRBV6-3 combines with J gene TRBJ2-3; 8 bases align to TRBD2. The CDR3 extends over 15 amino acids. The germline gives CDR1 MNHEY, CDR2 SVGEGT. V lost 0 bases, J lost 4 bases, and 3 bases stayed unmatched. The CDR3 bases are TGTGCCAGCAGTTACTCACAGCGGGGGCCAGATACGCAGTATTTT. Its protein product is CASSYSQRGPDTQYF.